The present TCR beta chain was sequenced within a study of cytomegalovirus exposure and HLA in healthy donors. The study ran its PCR with 60 Vbeta and 13 Jbeta primers. Assay used: immunoSEQ multiplex PCR; TCRdb lists only in-frame clones, some missing. The sample includes a few hundred thousand clones, 84% of them seen just once. The source of this sequence is a woman between 35 and 50 years old in good health and CMV-seropositive. Sequencing used PBMCs.

CDR3 in amino acids: CASSSWTGNTEAFF. DNA for the CDR3: TGTGCCAGCAGCTCATGGACTGGGAACACTGAAGCTTTCTTT. The chain joins TRBV7-2 to TRBJ1-1; the D is unclear. Trimming took off 4 bases at V and 1 base at J, with 10 bases between the two ends. The CDR3 runs to 14 residues. Germline values: CDR1 SGHTA, CDR2 FQGNSA.